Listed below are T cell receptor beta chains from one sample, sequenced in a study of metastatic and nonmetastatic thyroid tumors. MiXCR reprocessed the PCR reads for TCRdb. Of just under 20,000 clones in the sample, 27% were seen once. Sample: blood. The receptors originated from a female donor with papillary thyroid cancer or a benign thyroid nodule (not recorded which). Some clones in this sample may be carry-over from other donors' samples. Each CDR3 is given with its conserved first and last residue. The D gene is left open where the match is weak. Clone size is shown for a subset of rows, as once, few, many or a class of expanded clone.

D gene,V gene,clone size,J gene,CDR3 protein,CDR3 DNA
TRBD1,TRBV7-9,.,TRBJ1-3,CASSSRDSPDTIYF,TGTGCCAGCAGCAGCCGGGACAGTCCAGACACCATATATTTT
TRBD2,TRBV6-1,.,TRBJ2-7,CASRVLANEQYF,TGTGCCAGCAGGGTACTAGCGAACGAGCAGTACTTC
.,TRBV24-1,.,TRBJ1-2,CATSGRGVGYGYTF,TGTGCCACCAGTGGGAGAGGGGTCGGCTATGGCTACACCTTC
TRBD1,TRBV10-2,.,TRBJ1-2,CASRSPARGRIANYVYTF,TGCGCCAGCCGAAGTCCAGCCAGGGGGCGAATAGCTAACTATGTCTACACCTTC
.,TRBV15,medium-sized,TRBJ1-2,CATSRDSGPYGYTF,TGTGCCACCAGCAGAGACTCGGGTCCCTATGGCTACACCTTC
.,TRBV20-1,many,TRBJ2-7,CSARDSLTWSYEQYF,TGCAGTGCTAGAGATTCCCTTACATGGTCCTACGAGCAGTACTTC
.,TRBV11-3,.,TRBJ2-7,CARISGWDEQYF,TGTGCCCGCATCTCCGGGTGGGACGAGCAGTACTTC
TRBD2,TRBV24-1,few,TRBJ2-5,CATSALAGGPLQETQYF,TGTGCCACCAGTGCACTAGCGGGAGGGCCTTTACAAGAGACCCAGTACTTC
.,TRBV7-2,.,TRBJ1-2,CASSSIGAGYTF,TGTGCCAGCAGCTCGATAGGGGCTGGCTACACCTTC
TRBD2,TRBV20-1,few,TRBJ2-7,CSASPSGIIEQYF,TGCAGTGCTAGCCCTAGCGGGATAATCGAGCAGTACTTC
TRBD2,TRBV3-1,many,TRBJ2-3,CASSHPQREGLRGTDTQYF,TGTGCCAGCAGCCACCCTCAGCGGGAGGGCCTTAGGGGCACAGATACGCAGTATTTT
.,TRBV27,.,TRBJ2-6,CASSPSVANVLTF,TGTGCCAGCTCTCCCTCTGTGGCCAACGTCCTGACTTTC
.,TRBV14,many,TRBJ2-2,CASSREVGNTGELFF,TGTGCCAGCAGCCGAGAAGTCGGGAACACCGGGGAGCTGTTTTTT
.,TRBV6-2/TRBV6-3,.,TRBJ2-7,CASSYSRGFYEQYF,TGTGCCAGCAGTTACTCGAGAGGGTTCTACGAGCAGTACTTC
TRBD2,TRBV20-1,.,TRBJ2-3,CSARGVAGVIGDTQYF,TGCAGTGCTAGAGGAGTAGCGGGAGTAATTGGGGATACGCAGTATTTT
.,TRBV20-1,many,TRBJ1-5,CSAREEGKGVGNQPQHF,TGCAGTGCTAGAGAAGAAGGGAAGGGAGTCGGCAATCAGCCCCAGCATTTT
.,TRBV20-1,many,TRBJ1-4,CSARDSGKEYEKLFF,TGCAGTGCTAGAGATTCGGGGAAGGAATACGAAAAACTGTTTTTT
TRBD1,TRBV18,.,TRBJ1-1,CASSPDWDRGNTEAFF,TGTGCCAGCTCGCCGGATTGGGACAGAGGGAACACTGAAGCTTTCTTT
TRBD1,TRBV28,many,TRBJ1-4,CASKGGGREKLFF,TGTGCCAGCAAGGGAGGGGGCAGAGAAAAACTGTTTTTT
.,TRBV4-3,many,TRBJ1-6,CASSQDGGNSPLHF,TGCGCCAGCAGCCAAGACGGCGGGAATTCACCCCTCCACTTT
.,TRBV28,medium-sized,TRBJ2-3,CASSLPSAITDTQYF,TGTGCCAGCAGTTTACCTAGCGCGATCACAGATACGCAGTATTTT
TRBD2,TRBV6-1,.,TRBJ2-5,CASSWLSGAEETPETQYF,TGTGCCAGCAGTTGGCTTAGCGGGGCAGAAGAGACCCCAGAGACCCAGTACTTC
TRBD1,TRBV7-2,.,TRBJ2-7,CASRTGSSYEQYF,TGTGCCAGCCGGACAGGGAGCTCCTACGAGCAGTACTTC
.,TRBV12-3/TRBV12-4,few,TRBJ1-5,CASSSGRQPQHF,TGTGCCAGCAGTTCGGGTCGGCAGCCCCAGCATTTT
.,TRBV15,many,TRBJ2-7,CATSRDETEQYF,TGTGCCACCAGCAGAGATGAGACCGAGCAGTACTTC